This is a list of T cell receptor beta chains from one sample in a study of blood T cell repertoires in COVID-19. Measured with immunoSEQ multiplex PCR; TCRdb has only the in-frame clones, and not every one. The table has more than 150,000 clones, 86% seen once; the top ten hold almost 1%. The specimen sequenced was peripheral blood. These receptors were taken from a young man with acute or convalescent COVID-19. CDR3s include the opening cysteine and the closing phenylalanine or tryptophan. Each record gives: V gene, J gene, clone size, D gene, CDR3 protein, CDR3 DNA. D genes are given only for firm matches. Clone size is not always given. Where it is, it says once, few, many or a class for expanded clones.

>TRBV19|TRBJ2-1|.|.
CASSSPGVLSYNEQFF
TGTGCCAGTAGCTCCCCGGGGGTCCTTTCCTACAATGAGCAGTTCTTC
>TRBV5-6|TRBJ1-2|.|.
CASSNTRTPNYGYTF
TGTGCCAGCAGCAACACTCGGACACCTAACTATGGCTACACCTTC
>TRBV7-3|TRBJ1-1|.|TRBD1
CASSPGQGATEAFF
TGTGCCAGCAGCCCGGGACAGGGTGCCACTGAAGCTTTCTTT
>TRBV6-1|TRBJ1-4|.|TRBD1
CASSGNPGQGAEKLFF
TGTGCCAGCAGTGGTAATCCGGGACAGGGGGCTGAAAAACTGTTTTTT
>TRBV5-5|TRBJ1-2|.|.
CASSRAIGQGNGYTF
TGTGCCAGCAGCCGTGCAATCGGGCAGGGAAATGGCTACACCTTC
>TRBV11-2|TRBJ1-1|.|.
CASSLAHDQGWTEAFF
TGTGCCAGCAGCTTAGCTCATGACCAGGGTTGGACTGAAGCTTTCTTT
>TRBV7-8|TRBJ1-6|.|.
CASSPQDRGINSPLHF
TGTGCCAGCAGCCCCCAAGACCGAGGGATCAATTCACCCCTCCACTTT
>TRBV19|TRBJ1-2|.|.
CASSTQGTNYGYTF
TGTGCCAGTAGTACTCAGGGGACTAACTATGGCTACACCTTC
>TRBV28|TRBJ1-1|few|TRBD1
CASISPAATGDTEAFF
TGTGCCAGCATCAGCCCGGCGGCAACAGGGGACACTGAAGCTTTCTTT
>TRBV5-6|TRBJ1-6|.|TRBD1
CASSRKGGRSPLHF
TGTGCCAGCAGCCGGAAAGGGGGCAGGTCACCCCTCCACTTT
>TRBV20-1|TRBJ1-6|.|.
CSASGEGSSYNSPLHF
TGCAGTGCCAGTGGGGAAGGGAGCTCCTATAATTCACCCCTCCACTTT
>TRBV7-9|TRBJ1-4|.|.
CASSWEGATNEKLFF
TGTGCCAGCAGCTGGGAGGGGGCAACTAATGAAAAACTGTTTTTT
>TRBV12-5|TRBJ1-1|.|.
CASGLVPDGQTMNTEAFF
TGTGCTAGTGGTTTGGTACCCGACGGACAGACAATGAACACTGAAGCTTTCTTT
>TRBV14|TRBJ1-2|.|.
CASSQVQGRDYGYTF
TGTGCCAGCAGCCAAGTCCAGGGGAGAGACTATGGCTACACCTTC
>TRBV19|TRBJ2-3|few|.
CASSTGQRTDTQYF
TGTGCCAGTAGTACAGGACAGAGGACAGATACGCAGTATTTT
>TRBV20-1|TRBJ1-1|.|TRBD1
CSASFQGAPRHEAFF
TGCAGTGCTAGTTTCCAGGGGGCCCCCCGTCATGAAGCTTTCTTT
>TRBV19|TRBJ2-3|.|TRBD2
CASKRGSRDTQYF
TGTGCCAGTAAGCGGGGGTCGAGAGATACGCAGTATTTT
>TRBV6-6|TRBJ2-1|.|TRBD2
CASSYSGGADNEQFF
TGTGCCAGCAGTTACAGCGGGGGGGCGGACAATGAGCAGTTCTTC
>TRBV18|TRBJ1-4|.|.
CASSPSGDLVLNEKLFF
TGTGCCAGCTCACCTTCCGGAGACCTTGTACTTAATGAAAAACTGTTTTTT
>TRBV9|TRBJ1-3|.|TRBD1
CASSGKGAAGNTIYF
TGTGCCAGCAGCGGAAAGGGGGCCGCTGGAAACACCATATATTTT